The following is a TCR beta chain sequence with its context. No antigen is known for it. Method: immunoSEQ multiplex PCR; TCRdb's copy keeps in-frame clones and lacks some. The sample has under 650,000 clones, almost 97% seen once. Donors comprised only Caucasian adults living in Nashville, Tennessee. The source of the sample is a study of shared clonotypes between healthy human individuals. Broader study findings: The sampled material consisted only of blood, and tissue repertoires are likely to differ. Incompleteness in sorted-subset sequencing, despite large depth, was shown by rarefaction.

Germline V gene sequence: CDR1 SQVTM, CDR2 ANQGSEA. CDR3 length equals 12 residues. Trimming cost V 3 bases and J 2 bases, with 7 bases left between them. The chain combines TRBV29-1 with TRBJ2-5; D unresolved. Material for sequencing was naive CD4+ T cells sorted from blood. The sample's subset: CD45RA+ positively selected. The TCR originated in a woman aged 30 to 39 in good health. CDR3: CSVEPGQETQYF. In DNA, the CDR3 is TGCAGCGTTGAGCCTGGACAAGAGACCCAGTACTTC.